This T cell receptor beta chain was captured in a study of blood T cells in healthy people across ages. Study results and caveats: The long-lived group displayed more naive CD4+ cells, plus higher diversity, than the aged donors did. The recorded TCR beta diversity per million T cells decreased in a roughly linear manner with age.

On this clonotype: What it recognizes is unknown.

Germline assignment: CDR1 DFQATT and CDR2 SNEGSKA (reference sequence). V lost 0 bases to trimming and J lost 0 bases, with 11 bases between them. The CDR3 covers 16 residues. With a J-beta primer mix and a sample-barcoded 5' primer, a second PCR ran about 6 to 11 cycles. In TCRdb, the 5' RACE reads were re-called with MiXCR into one record per CDR3 protein. The table records some 800,000 distinct CDR3 sequences, roughly 44% of them present only once. The clonotype was recovered from a man between 60 and 75 years old in good health. The source material was blood. V and J are TRBV20-1 and TRBJ1-4, with D unclear. DNA for the CDR3: TGCAGTGCTAGAGATCGGGGAGATGCAACTAATGAAAAACTGTTTTTT. Amino acid sequence: CSARDRGDATNEKLFF.